This T cell receptor beta chain was captured in a study of blood T cell repertoires in COVID-19. Sequenced by immunoSEQ multiplex PCR; TCRdb stores in-frame clones only, minus some. The sample records approximately 210,000 clones, 81% being singletons. The CDR3 totals 12 residues. The V and J ends lost 6 bases and 11 bases, in that order; junction bases with no gene match: 10. From germline, CDR1 is SQVTM and CDR2 ANQGSEA. Sequencing input: PBMCs or T cells enriched from blood (not recorded which). The chain couples TRBV29-1 to TRBJ1-1; TRBD1 aligns across 9 bases. This clonotype was obtained from a woman aged 50 to 60 with acute COVID-19. CDR3 sequence reads: CSVAGQGELAFF. CDR3 nucleotide sequence: TGCAGCGTCGCGGGACAGGGCGAACTCGCTTTCTTT.